Here is one T cell receptor (beta chain) with its context. The sample holds a few counts of this clone. This receptor's antigen is unknown. Per-base qualities were not stored, and no clone one base away is much larger. Its CDR3 holds 15 amino acids, cysteine through phenylalanine. Only the CDR3 part of the read is kept: 45 bases, read in frame from the first base. According to the germline V gene, CDR1 reads SGHNT and CDR2 reads YENEEA. V loses 3 bases at its end and J loses 6 bases; junction bases beyond the gene matches: 6. The data were obtained in a study of blood T cell repertoires in COVID-19 (dated by TCRdb to between 2020 and 2021). About the investigation overall: Collaborator samples came from the United States, Italy and Spain and covered acute and convalescent phases of COVID-19. The dataset comprised deeply sampled blood TCRbeta repertoires from subjects exposed to, actively infected with, or recovered from COVID-19. Samples were obtained from the ongoing ImmuneRACE study (first 160 participants) and from 1,254 subjects provided by 6 global collaborators. A de-identified subject ID, COVID-19 status, age in years and sex were almost always included in the sample metadata. The repertoires were released in a freely available public database meant as a resource for research on the immune response to SARS-CoV-2. The material from the prospective study consisted of cDNA or gDNA derived from T cells, B-cell-depleted T cells, or PBMCs. Where available, HLA class I and class II types were obtained from metadata supplied by the sample provider rather than from assay-based typing.

TCRbeta CDR3 regions were amplified from genomic DNA by means of the immunoSEQ Assay, a bias-controlled multiplex PCR. The authors' analysis ran thus. Nucleated cell counts per sample were estimated from amplification of reference gene primers within the assay. Sequence reads were collapsed and filtered to measure the absolute abundance of every unique TCRbeta CDR3 rearrangement. For each sample, productive Simpson clonality was calculated by taking the square root of Simpson's diversity index across productive rearrangements. This immuneACCESS table, as held by TCRdb, lists in-frame sequences with V and J called but not all clones. Of the missing ones, under half trace to an unresolved V gene in checked studies; the others have no known cause. The V and J calls and clone size are taken from that table; D and trimming were inferred from the DNA. Counted in this sample were about 54,000 clones; 90% of them appeared once. The top ten clones comprise roughly 3.9% of the sample.

Results and caveats for the whole study, not just this receptor: How much clinical and demographic metadata was included differed by source and by participant, and the metadata was provided uncurated.

Each collaborating institution followed its own protocols to collect whole blood in K2EDTA tubes. For TCRbeta analysis, collaborators shipped samples as frozen whole blood, isolated PBMCs, or DNA extracted from either of those sample types. The specimen was peripheral blood. The clonotype comes from a man aged 45-65 years with acute or convalescent COVID-19. The rearrangement joined TRBV11-3 to TRBJ2-1, with 9 central nucleotides matching TRBD2. The CDR3 protein sequence reads: CASSLGTSIGNEQFF. The bases read TGTGCCAGCAGCTTGGGGACTAGCATTGGCAATGAGCAGTTCTTC.